The 30 T cell receptor beta chains given below trace back to one sample, sequenced in a study of blood T cell repertoires in COVID-19. Data came from immunoSEQ multiplex PCR; TCRdb stores just in-frame clones and leaves some out. Among tens of thousands of clones listed, approximately 85% were seen once. The sequencing sample was made of peripheral blood. These receptors were taken from a human donor in a cohort sampled during active COVID-19.

This clone is categorized as medium-sized. This chain uses TRBV10-3 with TRBJ1-2, with D perhaps matching TRBD1 (6 bases). The V gene's germline CDR1 is ENHRY and CDR2 SYGVKD. V was trimmed by 6 bases and J by 3 bases, leaving 11 bases between them. This CDR3 is 13 amino acids long. The CDR3 loop is CAIREQGYYGYTF. The CDR3 nucleotides are TGTGCCATCAGGGAACAGGGTTACTATGGCTACACCTTC.

CDR3 DNA sequence: TGTGCCAGCAGCCAACTACTAGCGGGGGCAGATACGCAGTATTTT. Protein: CASSQLLAGADTQYF. V and J are TRBV14 and TRBJ2-3; TRBD2 matches 11 bases. The CDR3 totals 15 residues. After removal of 2 bases from V and 4 bases from J, the junction contained 2 bases not matched to a gene. Germline V gene sequence: CDR1 SGHDN, CDR2 FVKESK.

The gene calls are TRBV6-5 and TRBJ1-4; 7 nucleotides match TRBD1. Looked up from germline, CDR1 is MNHEY and CDR2 is SVGAGI. The J segment lost 4 bases and the V segment lost 6 bases, leaving 5 bases of the junction unmatched. The CDR3 extends over 14 amino acids. CDR3 nucleotides: TGTGCCAGCAGATCACAGGGGTTTAATGAAAAACTGTTTTTT. It translates to CASRSQGFNEKLFF.

The V gene is TRBV2, the J gene TRBJ1-1; 7 bases fit TRBD1. This CDR3 region has 13 residues. The germline V gene encodes CDR1 SNHLY and CDR2 FYNNEI. The trim removed 6 bases at V and 3 bases at J, leaving 4 bases unmatched. Here the CDR3 DNA reads TGTGCCAGCAGGACTCAGGGGGACACTGAAGCTTTCTTT. Protein sequence: CASRTQGDTEAFF.

The CDR3: CASSPRTGIGELFF. Here the CDR3 DNA reads TGTGCCAGCAGCCCCCGGACAGGGATCGGGGAGCTGTTTTTT. The chain uses TRBV3-1 (or the pseudogene TRBV3-2) and TRBJ2-2; 8 nucleotides match TRBD1. The CDR3 has 14 amino acids. The V gene's germline CDR1 is LGHDT and CDR2 YNNKEL (reference sequence). Trimming took 4 bases from V and 7 from J; bases not matched to a gene: 5.

This chain uses TRBV21-1 with TRBJ1-1; the table's D call, TRBD1, was not checked against the DNA. TRBV21-1 is recorded as a pseudogene. This CDR3 is 15 amino acids long. CDR3 in amino acids: CASSINREKNTEAFF. The CDR3 coding sequence is TGTGCCAGCAGCATTAACAGGGAAAAGAACACTGAAGCTTTCTTT.

The rearrangement joins TRBV19 to TRBJ1-2; TRBD1 matches at 7 bases. The CDR3 totals 14 residues. The germline V gene has CDR1 LNHDA and CDR2 SQIVND (reference sequence). The V and J ends lost 4 bases and 2 bases, in that order; junction bases with no gene match: 4. CDR3 amino acids: CASSTGQLNYGYTF. In nucleotides, the CDR3 is TGTGCCAGTAGTACGGGACAGCTCAACTATGGCTACACCTTC.

The V gene is TRBV5-1, the J gene TRBJ2-7, with TRBD2 identical over 9 bases. Trimming at V came to 4 bases and at J to 0 bases, leaving 14 bases not matched to a gene. The CDR3 contains 18 residues. The V gene's germline CDR1 is SGHRS and CDR2 YFSETQ. This chain's CDR3 is CASSPTGAAGGFSYEQYF. Written as DNA, the CDR3 is TGCGCCAGCAGCCCGACGGGTGCAGCGGGGGGTTTCTCCTACGAGCAGTACTTC.

In the case of this clone: At one end, the junction sequence differs from germline, possibly due to a read error. The rearrangement joins TRBV6-2 or TRBV6-3 to TRBJ2-5; weak D call: TRBD2 (5 bases). This CDR3 contains 15 residues. CDR1 is MNHEY and CDR2 is SVGEGT in the germline V gene. The CDR3, as DNA: TGTGCCAGCAGTCCCACTACTAGGAAGGCTGAGATCCAGTACTTC. Amino acid sequence: CASSPTTRKAEIQYF.

This chain uses TRBV6-2 or TRBV6-3 with TRBJ2-4; 8 positions match TRBD1. CDR1 MNHEY and CDR2 SVGEGT come from the germline V gene. V gave up 5 bases and J gave up 7 bases; unmatched junction bases: 4. CDR3 length: 13 amino acids. CDR3 in DNA: TGTGCCAGCAGTACACAGGGGGATAACATTCAGTACTTC. Its translation is CASSTQGDNIQYF.

CDR3 in DNA: TGTGCCAGCAGCCCTGGACAGGCTTATGGCTACACCTTC. It translates to CASSPGQAYGYTF. The chain couples TRBV7-9 to TRBJ1-2, with TRBD1 matching 7 bases. Per germline, CDR1 SEHNR and CDR2 FQNEAQ (reference sequence). V lost 5 bases to trimming and J lost 5 bases; unmatched junction nucleotides: 5. The CDR3 loop spans 13 amino acids.

The V gene is TRBV10-1, the J gene TRBJ2-3; 10 bases are a match to TRBD1. The CDR3 contains 14 residues. Germline V gene sequence: CDR1 WNHNN, CDR2 SYGVQD (reference sequence). With V trimmed by 6 bases and J by 4 bases, 4 bases remained unmatched. The CDR3 bases are TGCGCCAGCAGCGACAGGGGGCGGTCAGATACGCAGTATTTT. This sequence encodes CASSDRGRSDTQYF.

V and J are TRBV6-5 and TRBJ2-3; 8 nucleotides agree with TRBD1. Looked up from germline, CDR1 is MNHEY and CDR2 is SVGAGI. V lost 6 bases, J lost 6 bases, and 5 bases stayed unmatched. This CDR3 has 13 residues. The CDR3 region has the DNA TGTGCCAGCAGGGGTACAGGGGGGGATACGCAGTATTTT. This translates into CASRGTGGDTQYF.

This chain connects TRBV10-2 to TRBJ1-2; possibly TRBD1 for D (5 bases). The CDR3 length is 15 residues. Trimming cost V 0 bases and J 6 bases, with 14 bases left between them. Germline values: CDR1 WSHSY, CDR2 SAAADI. The CDR3 sequence: CASSESVRGGDGYTF. As DNA, the CDR3 is TGCGCCAGCAGTGAGTCGGTGCGGGGGGGTGATGGCTACACCTTC.

The chain employs TRBV18 and TRBJ2-3; the match to TRBD2 covers 14 bases. With 5 bases clipped from V and 0 bases from J, the junction kept 7 bases outside the gene matches. Germline CDR1 reads KGHSH; CDR2 reads LQKENI. CDR3 length equals 18 residues. CDR3 sequence reads: CASSSGTSGGASTDTQYF. DNA of the CDR3: TGTGCCAGCTCATCCGGGACTAGCGGGGGAGCTAGCACAGATACGCAGTATTTT.

This rearrangement joins TRBV12-3 or TRBV12-4 to TRBJ2-7, with TRBD1 identical over 7 bases. There are 13 residues in the CDR3. J was trimmed by 6 bases and V by 2 bases; bases with no gene match: 4. The chain's CDR3 is CASSLLTGAEQYF. The DNA of the CDR3 is TGTGCCAGCAGTTTATTAACAGGGGCCGAGCAGTACTTC.

This chain uses TRBV30 with TRBJ2-2; a possible D gene is TRBD1 (5 bases). V was cut by 4 bases and J by 7 bases, with 22 bases left in between. CDR1 is GTSNPN, CDR2 SVGIG, per germline (reference sequence). The CDR3 runs 16 residues. The chain's CDR3 is CAWTVQFGAKNGELFF. In DNA, the CDR3 is TGTGCCTGGACAGTACAGTTTGGGGCGAAGAACGGGGAGCTGTTTTTT.

The chain joins TRBV11-3 to TRBJ2-5; D unresolved. V lost 0 bases and J lost 4, with 15 bases in between. This CDR3 region has 16 residues. CDR1 and CDR2 (germline): SGHNT, YENEEA. The CDR3 here is CASSLEASPLGETQYF. Written as DNA, the CDR3 is TGTGCCAGCAGCTTAGAGGCCTCCCCGCTAGGAGAGACCCAGTACTTC.

The rearrangement uses TRBV7-3 and TRBJ2-7, with 8 positions matching TRBD2. The CDR3 loop spans 15 amino acids. CDR1 SGHTA and CDR2 FQGTGA come from the germline V gene. J lost 3 bases, V lost 5 bases, and 9 bases had no gene match. CDR3 residues: CASSARLAQGYEQYF. For the CDR3, the DNA is TGTGCCAGCAGCGCCCGACTAGCGCAAGGCTACGAGCAGTACTTC.

The rearrangement joins TRBV11-2 to TRBJ2-5; D not certain. CDR3 length: 14 residues. CDR1 is SGHAT, CDR2 FQNNGV, per germline. V was shortened by 0 bases and J by 2 bases, with 7 bases between the two germline ends. In DNA form, the CDR3 reads TGTGCCAGCAGCTTAGATTCCTATCAAGAGACCCAGTACTTC. This encodes CASSLDSYQETQYF.

The V gene is TRBV6-6, the J gene TRBJ2-5, with 9 positions matching TRBD1. The CDR3 spans 15 residues. Trimming at V came to 0 bases and at J to 5 bases, leaving 4 bases not matched to a gene. Germline-derived CDR1 and CDR2 are MNHNY and SVGAGI (reference sequence). Here the CDR3 DNA reads TGTGCCAGCAGTTACTCGTGGGACAGGGTGGAGACCCAGTACTTC. Translation gives CASSYSWDRVETQYF.

The V and J genes are TRBV7-9 and TRBJ1-1; D unclear. The CDR3 loop spans 15 amino acids. Trimming left V 4 bases short and J 1 base short, with 13 bases between. CDR1 and CDR2 (germline): SEHNR, FQNEAQ (reference sequence). This CDR3 is CASSSGRLENTEAFF. The CDR3 region has the DNA TGTGCCAGCAGCTCCGGTCGGCTAGAGAACACTGAAGCTTTCTTT.

This clone has just a few counts. V usage is TRBV21-1 and J usage is TRBJ2-5; the table's D gene call, TRBD1, was not cross checked with the DNA. TRBV21-1 is classified as a pseudogene. The CDR3 length is 12 residues. The CDR3 region is CASSSREETQYF. In DNA form, the CDR3 reads TGTGCCAGCAGTTCCAGGGAAGAGACCCAGTACTTC.

V gene TRBV7-9 combines with J gene TRBJ1-2; 8 bases are shared with TRBD1. The CDR3 totals 17 residues. Unmatched junction bases numbered 14, after V lost 4 bases and J lost 4 bases. CDR1 is SEHNR, CDR2 FQNEAQ, per germline (reference sequence). The CDR3 nucleotides are TGTGCCAGCAGCTCTGGACAGGGAAGGATTGTTGCCTATGGCTACACCTTC. Residues: CASSSGQGRIVAYGYTF.

The chain links TRBV6-5 to TRBJ1-2; perhaps TRBD1 as D (6 bases). Germline CDR1 MNHEY, CDR2 SVGAGI. V was clipped by 2 bases and J by 7 bases, with 14 bases between them. This CDR3 contains 14 residues. CDR3 region: CASSYRQVSLGYTF. The CDR3 DNA follows: TGTGCCAGCAGTTACCGACAGGTATCCCTTGGCTACACCTTC.

This chain links TRBV30 with TRBJ1-2; 10 nucleotides match TRBD1. The CDR3 runs 18 residues. Germline trimming cut 2 bases from V and 4 bases from J; bases unmatched to any gene: 16. Germline CDR1 and CDR2: GTSNPN and SVGIG (reference sequence). CDR3 sequence reads: CAWSIIPGQGFGFYGYTF. As DNA, the CDR3 is TGTGCCTGGAGTATTATCCCGGGACAGGGGTTTGGCTTCTATGGCTACACCTTC.

V usage is TRBV7-2 and J usage is TRBJ1-2, with no clear D. The V end was cut by 1 base, the J end by 0 bases, with 12 bases between. This CDR3 has 16 residues. Per the germline V gene, CDR1 is SGHTA and CDR2 is FQGNSA. CDR3 residues: CASSLVFAIANYGYTF. The CDR3 DNA sequence: TGTGCCAGCAGCTTAGTGTTTGCGATAGCTAACTATGGCTACACCTTC.

This chain uses TRBV9 with TRBJ2-1, with TRBD2 matching over 7 bases. Germline trimming cut 0 bases from V and 6 bases from J; bases unmatched to any gene: 3. This CDR3 spans 14 amino acids. Germline V gives CDR1 SGDLS, CDR2 YYNGEE. As DNA, the CDR3 is TGTGCCAGCAGCGTAGCGGGGGGTGTCAATGAGCAGTTCTTC. This gives the protein CASSVAGGVNEQFF.

The chain is built from TRBV5-1 and TRBJ2-2; 7 bases fit TRBD1. CDR1 and CDR2 from the germline V gene are SGHRS and YFSETQ. The V gene end was trimmed by 2 bases and the J gene end by 6 bases; junction bases not matched to a gene: 4. CDR3 length: 14 amino acids. CDR3 in amino acids: CASSLKQGSGELFF. The CDR3 nucleotides are TGCGCCAGCAGCTTAAAACAGGGGTCCGGGGAGCTGTTTTTT.

In nucleotides, the CDR3 is TGTGCCAGCAGCGTAGGCGGGACAGGGGGCGAAAACACCATATATTTT. Translated: CASSVGGTGGENTIYF. This sequence joins TRBV9 and TRBJ1-3, with TRBD1 matching over 12 bases. The CDR3 sequence is 16 residues long. Germline V gene data show CDR1 as SGDLS and CDR2 as YYNGEE. V lost 0 bases to trimming and J lost 6 bases; unmatched junction nucleotides: 4.